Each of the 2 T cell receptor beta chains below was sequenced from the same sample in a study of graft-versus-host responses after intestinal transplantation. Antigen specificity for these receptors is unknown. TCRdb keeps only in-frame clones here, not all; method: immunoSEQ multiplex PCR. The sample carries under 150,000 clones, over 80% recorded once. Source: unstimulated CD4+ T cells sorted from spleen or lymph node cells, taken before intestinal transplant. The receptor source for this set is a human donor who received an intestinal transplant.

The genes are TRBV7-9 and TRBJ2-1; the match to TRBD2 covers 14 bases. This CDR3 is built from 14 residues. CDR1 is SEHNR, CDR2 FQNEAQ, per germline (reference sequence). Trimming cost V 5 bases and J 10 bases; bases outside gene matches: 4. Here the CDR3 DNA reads TGTGCCAGCAGCCTCGGACTAGCGGGAGGCGAGCAGTTCTTC. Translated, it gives CASSLGLAGGEQFF.

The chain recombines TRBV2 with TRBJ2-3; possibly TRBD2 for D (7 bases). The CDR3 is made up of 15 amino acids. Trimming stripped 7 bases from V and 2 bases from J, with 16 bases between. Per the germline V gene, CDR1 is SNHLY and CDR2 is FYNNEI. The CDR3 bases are TGTGCCAGCAATCTTAGGGGGGGTTTCACAGATACGCAGTATTTT. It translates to CASNLRGGFTDTQYF.